Shown below are 6 T cell receptor beta chains from a single sample sequenced in a study of vaccination and CD4 T cells after COVID-19. Sequencing of DNA taken from cultured CD4+ T cells relied on the Oncomine TCR Beta short-read assay. Each CDR3 protein gets one entry after TCRdb re-called the PCR reads with MiXCR. The sample consists of more than 9,500 distinct CDR3 sequences, 45% to 55% of them appearing once. These receptors have no identified antigens. This sample's treatment: approximately nine-day PBMC culture with coronavirus spike peptide pools or control peptides (ViraFEST assay). The sequencing used cultured CD4+ T cells from blood, collected after SARS-CoV-2 vaccination. The receptors shown here come from a human donor with COVID-19.

The V gene is TRBV6-5, the J gene TRBJ2-7; weak D call: TRBD2 (5 bases). CDR3 length: 15 residues. Trimming removed 0 bases from V and 3 bases from J, with 12 bases in between. In germline, CDR1 is MNHEY, CDR2 SVGAGI. The CDR3 protein is CASSYSRAAGYEQYF. The CDR3 region has the DNA TGTGCCAGCAGTTACTCGAGGGCAGCCGGCTACGAGCAGTACTTC.

This chain links TRBV7-8 with TRBJ1-6; D gene unclear. The CDR3 is 11 amino acids. V was trimmed by 5 bases and J by 6 bases, leaving 2 bases between them. From germline, CDR1 is SGHVS and CDR2 FQNEAQ. CDR3 DNA: TGTGCCAGCAGCGGTAATTCACCCCTCCACTTT. Protein sequence: CASSGNSPLHF.

V gene TRBV7-9 combines with J gene TRBJ2-1; D unresolved. The CDR3 is 16 amino acids. Trimming stripped 5 bases from V and 0 bases from J, with 14 bases between. Germline V CDR1 and CDR2: SEHNR, FQNEAQ (reference sequence). The CDR3 reads CASSPATISSYNEQFF. In DNA, the CDR3 is TGTGCCAGCAGCCCGGCGACAATCTCCTCCTACAATGAGCAGTTCTTC.

The V gene is TRBV5-8, the J gene TRBJ2-7; TRBD2 matches at 10 bases. The CDR3 contains 14 residues. CDR1 and CDR2 (germline): SGHTS, YDEGEE. V shed 7 bases, J shed 2 bases, and the junction held 6 bases outside the gene matches. The chain's CDR3 is CASRTSGAAYEQYF. In DNA form, the CDR3 reads TGTGCCAGCCGAACTAGCGGGGCTGCCTACGAGCAGTACTTC.

This rearrangement joins TRBV6-1 to TRBJ1-5, with 10 bases lining up with TRBD1. Germline CDR1 is MNHNS and CDR2 is SASEGT. Trimming removed 7 bases from V and 3 bases from J; junction bases left unmatched: 3. The CDR3 consists of 14 residues. CDR3 in amino acids: CASTGTGVNQPQHF. As DNA, the CDR3 is TGTGCCAGCACCGGGACAGGGGTCAATCAGCCCCAGCATTTT.

CDR3 protein: CASSDLLEQYF. The CDR3 DNA reads as TGTGCCAGCAGTGACCTGCTCGAGCAGTACTTC. The V and J genes are TRBV6-1 and TRBJ2-7; D ambiguous. This CDR3 spans 11 amino acids. Trimming pared 3 bases from V and 6 bases from J, leaving 6 bases between. The germline CDR1 and CDR2 sequences are MNHNS and SASEGT.